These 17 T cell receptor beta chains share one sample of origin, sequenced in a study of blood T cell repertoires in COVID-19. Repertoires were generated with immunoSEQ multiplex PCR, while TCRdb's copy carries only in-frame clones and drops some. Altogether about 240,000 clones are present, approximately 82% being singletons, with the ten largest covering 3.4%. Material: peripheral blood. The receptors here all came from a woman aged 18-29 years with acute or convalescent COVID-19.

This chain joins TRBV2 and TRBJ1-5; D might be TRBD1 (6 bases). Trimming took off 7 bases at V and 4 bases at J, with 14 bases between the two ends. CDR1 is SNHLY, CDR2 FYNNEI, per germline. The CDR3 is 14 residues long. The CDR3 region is CASNPGGANQPQHF. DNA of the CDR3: TGTGCCAGCAACCCGGGGGGGGCAAATCAGCCCCAGCATTTT.

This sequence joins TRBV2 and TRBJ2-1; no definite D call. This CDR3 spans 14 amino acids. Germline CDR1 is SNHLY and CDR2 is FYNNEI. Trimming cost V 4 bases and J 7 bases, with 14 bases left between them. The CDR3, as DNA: TGTGCCAGCAGTGCCCAGACTGGGTGGAATGAGCAGTTCTTC. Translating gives CASSAQTGWNEQFF.

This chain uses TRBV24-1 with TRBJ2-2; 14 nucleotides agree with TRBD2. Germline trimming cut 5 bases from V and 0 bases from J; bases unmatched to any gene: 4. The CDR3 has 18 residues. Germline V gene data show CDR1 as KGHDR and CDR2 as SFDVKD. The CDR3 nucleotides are TGTGCCACCAGTGGGGGGACTAGCGGGAGTTCGAACACCGGGGAGCTGTTTTTT. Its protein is CATSGGTSGSSNTGELFF.

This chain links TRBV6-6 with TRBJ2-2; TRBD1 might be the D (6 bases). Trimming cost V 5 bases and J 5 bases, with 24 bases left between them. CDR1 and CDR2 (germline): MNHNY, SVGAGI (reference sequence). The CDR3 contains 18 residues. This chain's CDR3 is CASSPLTPGTLRTGELFF. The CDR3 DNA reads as TGTGCCAGCAGTCCCCTTACCCCCGGGACACTAAGGACCGGGGAGCTGTTTTTT.

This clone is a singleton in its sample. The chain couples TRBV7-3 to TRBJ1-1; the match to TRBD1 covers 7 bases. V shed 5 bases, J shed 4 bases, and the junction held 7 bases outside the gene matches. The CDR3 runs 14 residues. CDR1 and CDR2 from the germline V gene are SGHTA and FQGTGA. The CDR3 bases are TGTGCCAGCAGCCGACAGGGTGGTGGCACTGAAGCTTTCTTT. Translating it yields CASSRQGGGTEAFF. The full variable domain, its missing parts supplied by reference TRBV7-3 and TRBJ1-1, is GAGVSQTPSNKVTEKGKYVELRCDPISGHTALYWYRQSLGQGPEFLIYFQGTGAADDSGLPNDRFFAVRPEGSVSTLKIQRTERGDSAVYLCASSRQGGGTEAFFGQGTRLTVV.

CDR3 nucleotides: TGTGCCAGCAGTATGGGACAGGGTCTTAATTCACCCCTCCACTTT. Its translation: CASSMGQGLNSPLHF. The chain carries TRBV6-5 and TRBJ1-6, with TRBD1 matching over 9 bases. After removal of 5 bases from V and 6 bases from J, the junction contained 5 bases not matched to a gene. CDR3 length equals 15 residues. CDR1 and CDR2 (germline): MNHEY, SVGAGI.

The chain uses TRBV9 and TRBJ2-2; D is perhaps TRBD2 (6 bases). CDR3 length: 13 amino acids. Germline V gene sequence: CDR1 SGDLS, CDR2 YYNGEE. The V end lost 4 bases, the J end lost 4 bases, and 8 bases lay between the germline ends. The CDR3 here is CASSMTSTGELFF. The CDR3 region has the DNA TGTGCCAGCAGCATGACTAGCACCGGGGAGCTGTTTTTT.

The CDR3 protein is CASSQLAAQTDTQYF. In nucleotides, the CDR3 is TGTGCCAGCAGCCAACTAGCGGCGCAAACAGATACGCAGTATTTT. The chain recombines TRBV14 with TRBJ2-3; 7 bases align to TRBD2. CDR1 is SGHDN, CDR2 FVKESK, per germline. The ends lost 2 bases at V and 3 bases at J; junction bases unmatched: 5. The CDR3 consists of 15 residues. Supplemented by reference TRBV14 and TRBJ2-3, the full variable domain reads EAGVTQFPSHSVIEKGQTVTLRCDPISGHDNLYWYRRVMGKEIKFLLHFVKESKQDESGMPNNRFLAERTGGTYSTLKVQPAELEDSGVYFCASSQLAAQTDTQYFGPGTRLTVL.

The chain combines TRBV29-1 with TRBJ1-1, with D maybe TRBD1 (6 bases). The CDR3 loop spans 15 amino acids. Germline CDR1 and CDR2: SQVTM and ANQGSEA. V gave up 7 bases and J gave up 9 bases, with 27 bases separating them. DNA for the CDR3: TGCAGCGGAGTAGAAATACAAATCGCAACAGGGAAAGCTTTCTTT. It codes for CSGVEIQIATGKAFF. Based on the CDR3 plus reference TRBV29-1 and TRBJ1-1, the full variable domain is SAVISQKPSRDICQRGTSLTIQCQVDSQVTMMFWYRQQPGQSLTLIATANQGSEATYESGFVIDKFPISRPNLTFSTLTVSNMSPEDSSIYLCSGVEIQIATGKAFFGQGTRLTVV.

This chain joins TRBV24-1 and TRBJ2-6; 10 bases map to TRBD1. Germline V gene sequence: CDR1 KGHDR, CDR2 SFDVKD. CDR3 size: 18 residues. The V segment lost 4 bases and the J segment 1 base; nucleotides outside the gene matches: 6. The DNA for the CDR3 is TGTGCCACCAGTGACCATGGACAGGGGGTTTCTGGGGCCAACGTCCTGACTTTC. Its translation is CATSDHGQGVSGANVLTF.

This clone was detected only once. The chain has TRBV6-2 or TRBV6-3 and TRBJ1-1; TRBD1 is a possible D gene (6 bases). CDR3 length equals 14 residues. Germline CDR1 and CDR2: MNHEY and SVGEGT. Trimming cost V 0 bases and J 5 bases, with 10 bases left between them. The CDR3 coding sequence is TGTGCCAGCAGTTACTCGGGGGCGAGGACTGAAGCTTTCTTT. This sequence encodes CASSYSGARTEAFF.

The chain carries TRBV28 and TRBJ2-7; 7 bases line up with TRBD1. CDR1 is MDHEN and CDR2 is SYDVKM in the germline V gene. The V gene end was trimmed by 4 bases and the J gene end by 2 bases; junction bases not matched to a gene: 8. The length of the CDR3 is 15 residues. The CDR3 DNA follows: TGTGCCAGCAGTTCATTCGACAGGGTCCCCTACGAGCAGTACTTC. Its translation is CASSSFDRVPYEQYF.

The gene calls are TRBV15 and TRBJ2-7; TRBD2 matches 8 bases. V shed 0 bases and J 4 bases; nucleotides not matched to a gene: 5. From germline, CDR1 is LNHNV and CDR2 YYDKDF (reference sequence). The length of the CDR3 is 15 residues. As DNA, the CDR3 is TGTGCCACCAGCAGAGATTTAAGCGGGAGTTACGAGCAGTACTTC. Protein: CATSRDLSGSYEQYF.

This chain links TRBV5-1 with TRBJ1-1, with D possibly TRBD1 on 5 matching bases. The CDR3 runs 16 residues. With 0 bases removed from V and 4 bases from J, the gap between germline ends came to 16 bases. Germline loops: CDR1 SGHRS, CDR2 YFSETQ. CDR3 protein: CASSLVGQGKGTEAFF. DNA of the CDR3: TGCGCCAGCAGCTTGGTTGGGCAGGGTAAAGGCACTGAAGCTTTCTTT.

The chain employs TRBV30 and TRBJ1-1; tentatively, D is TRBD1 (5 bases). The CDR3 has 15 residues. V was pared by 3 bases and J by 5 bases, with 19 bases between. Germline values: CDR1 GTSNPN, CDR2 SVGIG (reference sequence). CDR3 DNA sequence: TGTGCCTGGAGGCCCCCGCAAGGGGTTTCGACTGAAGCTTTCTTT. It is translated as CAWRPPQGVSTEAFF.

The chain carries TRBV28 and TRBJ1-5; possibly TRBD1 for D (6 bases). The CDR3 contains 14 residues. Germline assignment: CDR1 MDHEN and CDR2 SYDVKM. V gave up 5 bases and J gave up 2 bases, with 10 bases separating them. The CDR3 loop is CASSLRQGNQPQHF. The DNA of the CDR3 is TGTGCCAGCAGTCTACGACAGGGCAATCAGCCCCAGCATTTT.

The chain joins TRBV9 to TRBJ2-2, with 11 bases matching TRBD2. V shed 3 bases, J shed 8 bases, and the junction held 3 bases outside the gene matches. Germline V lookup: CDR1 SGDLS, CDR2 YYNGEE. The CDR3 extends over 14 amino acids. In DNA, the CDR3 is TGTGCCAGCAGCGATCTAGCGGGAGGTGGGGAGCTGTTTTTT. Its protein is CASSDLAGGGELFF.